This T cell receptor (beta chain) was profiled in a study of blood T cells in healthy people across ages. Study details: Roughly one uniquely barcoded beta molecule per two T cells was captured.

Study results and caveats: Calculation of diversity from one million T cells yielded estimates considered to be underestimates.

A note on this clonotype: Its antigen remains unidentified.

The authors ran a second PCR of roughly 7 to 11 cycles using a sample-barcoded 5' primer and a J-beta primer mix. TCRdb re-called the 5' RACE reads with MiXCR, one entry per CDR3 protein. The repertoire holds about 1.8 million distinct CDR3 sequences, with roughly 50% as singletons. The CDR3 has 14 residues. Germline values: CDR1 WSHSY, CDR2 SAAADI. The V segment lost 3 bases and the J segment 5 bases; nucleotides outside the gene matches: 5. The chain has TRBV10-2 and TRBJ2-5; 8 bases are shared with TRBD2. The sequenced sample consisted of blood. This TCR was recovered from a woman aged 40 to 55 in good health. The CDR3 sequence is CASSDPTSAETQYF. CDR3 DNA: TGCGCCAGCAGTGATCCGACTAGCGCTGAGACCCAGTACTTC.